The sequence of this TCR beta chain was determined in a study of shared T cell receptors in the human thymus. This CDR3 has 14 amino acids. Germline V gives CDR1 MNHNS, CDR2 SASEGT. The V gene lost 2 bases and the J gene lost 6 bases, with 14 bases spanning the gap. Sequenced by immunoSEQ multiplex PCR; TCRdb stores in-frame clones only, minus some. Of around 730,000 clones listed, approximately 83% are singletons. These data were likewise used in another study, on human thymus T cells.

The J gene is TRBJ2-7, the V gene TRBV6-1; D perhaps matches TRBD1 (5 bases). This clonotype was obtained from a girl under three years old with a congenital heart defect. The sample comprised thymocytes. CDR3 loop: CASSEWWQGFEQYF. CDR3 sequence (DNA): TGTGCCAGCAGTGAATGGTGGCAGGGCTTCGAGCAGTACTTC.